The 8 T cell receptor beta chains below were found in one sample sequenced in a study of blood T cell repertoires in COVID-19. The protocol was immunoSEQ multiplex PCR, while the TCRdb copy is restricted to in-frame clones and leaves out a portion. The table lists around 100,000 clones, approximately 90% of them singletons. The specimen sequenced was peripheral blood. The receptors stem from a human donor in a cohort sampled during active COVID-19.

This rearrangement joins TRBV2 to TRBJ2-1; TRBD2 agrees at 9 bases. Trimming took 10 bases from V and 7 from J; bases not matched to a gene: 14. The germline V gene encodes CDR1 SNHLY and CDR2 FYNNEI. The length of the CDR3 is 15 residues. The CDR3 coding sequence is TGTGCCATCTACCTCAAGCGGGGGGCGGGGAATGAGCAGTTCTTC. Amino acids: CAIYLKRGAGNEQFF.

This sequence joins TRBV2 and TRBJ2-5, with 10 nucleotides matching TRBD1. Germline CDR1 and CDR2: SNHLY and FYNNEI. There are 13 residues in the CDR3. J gave up 4 bases and V 6 bases, and 2 bases lay outside the gene matches. The CDR3 is CASSWTGGETQYF. CDR3 sequence (DNA): TGTGCCAGCAGCTGGACAGGGGGAGAGACCCAGTACTTC.

The chain couples TRBV6-5 to TRBJ1-2; D unclear. The CDR3 runs 14 residues. CDR1 is MNHEY and CDR2 is SVGAGI in the germline V gene. Deletions cut 5 bases from V and 4 bases from J, with 14 bases between. The CDR3 region is CASSRDNSGYGYTF. The CDR3 DNA reads TGTGCCAGCAGTCGGGATAACTCGGGCTATGGCTACACCTTC.

The chain employs TRBV7-2 and TRBJ2-1, with 9 nucleotides matching TRBD2. The CDR3 length is 12 residues. With 5 bases clipped from V and 9 bases from J, the junction kept 2 bases outside the gene matches. Per the germline V gene, CDR1 is SGHTA and CDR2 is FQGNSA. As DNA, the CDR3 is TGTGCCAGCAGCGCGGGGGGGGGTGAGCAGTTCTTC. Amino acid sequence: CASSAGGGEQFF.

The V gene is TRBV27, the J gene TRBJ2-2; 7 bases align to TRBD1. The CDR3 has 15 amino acids. The ends lost 4 bases at V and 3 bases at J; junction bases unmatched: 5. Germline V gene lookup returns CDR1 MNHEY and CDR2 SMNVEV (reference sequence). Here the CDR3 DNA reads TGTGCCAGCAGTTACAGGGGATATTACACCGGGGAGCTGTTTTTT. Amino acids: CASSYRGYYTGELFF.

This clone was counted once. This chain links TRBV25-1 with TRBJ1-5; 10 positions agree with TRBD1. Trimming at V came to 4 bases and at J to 2 bases, leaving 8 bases not matched to a gene. Germline V gene data show CDR1 as MGHDK and CDR2 as SYGVNS. The CDR3 is 17 amino acids. The CDR3 loop is CASSARWGTGGNQPQHF. Here the CDR3 DNA reads TGTGCCAGCAGTGCCCGGTGGGGGACAGGGGGCAATCAGCCCCAGCATTTT.

This rearrangement joins TRBV29-1 to TRBJ1-5; 7 bases match TRBD1. V was pared by 8 bases and J by 6 bases, with 10 bases of the junction left unmatched. The CDR3 covers 13 residues. The germline gives CDR1 SQVTM, CDR2 ANQGSEA. The CDR3: CSYGQGVGQPQHF. CDR3 nucleotide sequence: TGCAGCTACGGGCAGGGGGTGGGTCAGCCCCAGCATTTT.

J is TRBJ2-1 and V is TRBV19, with 8 bases lining up with TRBD2. This CDR3 is 15 amino acids long. Germline V lookup: CDR1 LNHDA, CDR2 SQIVND (reference sequence). Trimming took 7 bases from V and 7 from J; bases not matched to a gene: 12. CDR3 sequence (DNA): TGTGCCAGTACCCAAGCCGGGACTAGTATAAATGAGCAGTTCTTC. Translating it yields CASTQAGTSINEQFF.